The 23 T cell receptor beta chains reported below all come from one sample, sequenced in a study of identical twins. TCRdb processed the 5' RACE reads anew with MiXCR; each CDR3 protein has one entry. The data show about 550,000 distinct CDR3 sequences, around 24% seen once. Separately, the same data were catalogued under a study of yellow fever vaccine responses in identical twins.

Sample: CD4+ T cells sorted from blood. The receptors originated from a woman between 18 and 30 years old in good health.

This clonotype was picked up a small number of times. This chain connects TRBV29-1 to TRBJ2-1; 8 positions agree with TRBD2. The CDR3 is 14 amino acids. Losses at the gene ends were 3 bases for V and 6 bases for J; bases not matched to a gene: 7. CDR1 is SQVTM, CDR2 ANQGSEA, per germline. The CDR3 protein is CSVEQAGVPNEQFF. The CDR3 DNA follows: TGCAGCGTTGAGCAAGCGGGAGTCCCCAATGAGCAGTTCTTC.

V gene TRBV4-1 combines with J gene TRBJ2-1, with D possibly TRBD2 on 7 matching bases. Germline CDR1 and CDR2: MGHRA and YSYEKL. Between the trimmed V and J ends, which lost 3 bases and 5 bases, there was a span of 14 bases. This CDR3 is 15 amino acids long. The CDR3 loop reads CASSHAAGQHNEQFF. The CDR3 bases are TGCGCCAGCAGCCATGCAGCGGGACAACACAATGAGCAGTTCTTC.

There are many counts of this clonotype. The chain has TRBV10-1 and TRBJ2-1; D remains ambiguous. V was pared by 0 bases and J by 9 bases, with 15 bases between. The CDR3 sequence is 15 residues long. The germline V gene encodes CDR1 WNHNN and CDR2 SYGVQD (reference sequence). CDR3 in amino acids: CASSESSIGRGEQFF. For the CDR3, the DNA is TGCGCCAGCAGTGAGTCGAGCATCGGACGCGGTGAGCAGTTCTTC.

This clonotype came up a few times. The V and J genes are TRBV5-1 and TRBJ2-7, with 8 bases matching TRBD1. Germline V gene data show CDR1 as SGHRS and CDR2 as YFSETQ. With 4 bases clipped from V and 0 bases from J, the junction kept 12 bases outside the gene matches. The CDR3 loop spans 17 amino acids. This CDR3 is CASSVLPGQASSYEQYV. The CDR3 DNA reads TGCGCCAGCAGCGTTTTGCCGGGACAGGCAAGCTCCTACGAGCAGTACGTC.

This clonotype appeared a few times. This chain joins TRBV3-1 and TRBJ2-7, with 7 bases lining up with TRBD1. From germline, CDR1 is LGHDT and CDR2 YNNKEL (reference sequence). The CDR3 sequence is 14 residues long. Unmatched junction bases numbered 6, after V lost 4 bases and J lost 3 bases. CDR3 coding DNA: TGTGCCAGCAGCCTGGGACAGCGACGCTACGAGCAGTACTTC. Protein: CASSLGQRRYEQYF.

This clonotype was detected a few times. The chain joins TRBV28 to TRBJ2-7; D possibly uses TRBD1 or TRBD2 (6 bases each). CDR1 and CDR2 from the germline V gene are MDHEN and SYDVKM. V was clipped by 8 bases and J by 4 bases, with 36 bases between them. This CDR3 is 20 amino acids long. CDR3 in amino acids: CASVNPGGSPPPPPLYEQYF. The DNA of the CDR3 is TGTGCCAGCGTCAACCCCGGGGGCTCTCCTCCTCCCCCCCCGCTATACGAGCAGTACTTC. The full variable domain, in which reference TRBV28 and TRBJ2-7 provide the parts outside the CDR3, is DVKVTQSSRYLVKRTGEKVFLECVQDMDHENMFWYRQDPGLGLRLIYFSYDVKMKEKGDIPEGYSVSREKKERFSLILESASTNQTSMYLCASVNPGGSPPPPPLYEQYFGPGTRLTVT.

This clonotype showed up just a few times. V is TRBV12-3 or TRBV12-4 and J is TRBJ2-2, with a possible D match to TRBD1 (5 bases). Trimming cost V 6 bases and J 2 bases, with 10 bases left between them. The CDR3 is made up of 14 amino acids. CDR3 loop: CASSLQENTGELFF. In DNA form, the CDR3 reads TGTGCCAGCAGCTTACAGGAAAACACCGGGGAGCTGTTTTTT.

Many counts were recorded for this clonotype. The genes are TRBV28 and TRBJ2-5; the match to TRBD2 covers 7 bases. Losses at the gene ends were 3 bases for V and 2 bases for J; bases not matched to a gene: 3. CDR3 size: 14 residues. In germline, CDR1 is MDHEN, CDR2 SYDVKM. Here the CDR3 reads CASSFGGKQETQYF. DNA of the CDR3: TGTGCCAGCAGTTTCGGGGGGAAACAAGAGACCCAGTACTTC.

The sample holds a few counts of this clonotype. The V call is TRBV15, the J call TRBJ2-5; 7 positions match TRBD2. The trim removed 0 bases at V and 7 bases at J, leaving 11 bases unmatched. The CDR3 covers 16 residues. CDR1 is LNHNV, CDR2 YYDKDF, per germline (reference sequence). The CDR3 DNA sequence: TGTGCCACCAGCAGAGATTGGGTTCCAGGGAGGGGGACCCAGTACTTC. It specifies CATSRDWVPGRGTQYF.

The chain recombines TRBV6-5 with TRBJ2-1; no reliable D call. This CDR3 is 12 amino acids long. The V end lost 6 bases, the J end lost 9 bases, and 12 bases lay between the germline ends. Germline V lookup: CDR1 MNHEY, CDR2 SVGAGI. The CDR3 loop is CASSSRPGEQFF. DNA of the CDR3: TGTGCCAGCAGCTCACGTCCCGGTGAGCAGTTCTTC.

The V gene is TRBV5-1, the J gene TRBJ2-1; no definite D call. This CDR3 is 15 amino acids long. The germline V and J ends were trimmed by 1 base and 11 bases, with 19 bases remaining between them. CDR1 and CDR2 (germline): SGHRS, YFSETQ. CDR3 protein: CASSLSPEVGWQQFF. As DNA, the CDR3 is TGCGCCAGCAGCTTGAGCCCCGAAGTCGGTTGGCAGCAGTTCTTC. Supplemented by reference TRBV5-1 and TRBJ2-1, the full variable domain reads KAGVTQTPRYLIKTRGQQVTLSCSPISGHRSVSWYQQTPGQGLQFLFEYFSETQRNKGNFPGRFSGRQFSNSRSEMNVSTLELGDSALYLCASSLSPEVGWQQFFGPGTRLTVL.

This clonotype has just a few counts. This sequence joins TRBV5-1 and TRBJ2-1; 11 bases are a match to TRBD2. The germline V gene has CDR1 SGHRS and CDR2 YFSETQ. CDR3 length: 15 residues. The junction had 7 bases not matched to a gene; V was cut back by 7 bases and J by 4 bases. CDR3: CASQTSGTTYNEQFF. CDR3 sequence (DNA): TGCGCCAGCCAGACTAGCGGGACTACTTACAATGAGCAGTTCTTC. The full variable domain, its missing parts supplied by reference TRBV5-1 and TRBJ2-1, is KAGVTQTPRYLIKTRGQQVTLSCSPISGHRSVSWYQQTPGQGLQFLFEYFSETQRNKGNFPGRFSGRQFSNSRSEMNVSTLELGDSALYLCASQTSGTTYNEQFFGPGTRLTVL.

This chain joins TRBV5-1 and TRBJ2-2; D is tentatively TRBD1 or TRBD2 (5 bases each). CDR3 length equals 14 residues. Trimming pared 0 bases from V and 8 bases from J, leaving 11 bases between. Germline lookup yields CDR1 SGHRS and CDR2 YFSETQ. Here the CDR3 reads CASSLDGDVGELFF. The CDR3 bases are TGCGCCAGCAGCTTGGACGGGGACGTTGGGGAGCTGTTTTTT.

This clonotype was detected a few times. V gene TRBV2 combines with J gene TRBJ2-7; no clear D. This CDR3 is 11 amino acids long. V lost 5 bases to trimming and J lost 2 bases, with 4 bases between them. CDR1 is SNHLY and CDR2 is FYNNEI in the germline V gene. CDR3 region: CASSTAYEQYF. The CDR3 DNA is TGTGCCAGCAGTACGGCCTACGAGCAGTACTTC.

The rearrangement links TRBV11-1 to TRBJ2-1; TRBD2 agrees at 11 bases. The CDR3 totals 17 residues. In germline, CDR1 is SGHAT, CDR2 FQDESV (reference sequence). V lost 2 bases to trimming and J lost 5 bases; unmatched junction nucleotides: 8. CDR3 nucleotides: TGTGCCAGCAGCTTATCCTGGGGACTAGCGGACCACAATGAGCAGTTCTTC. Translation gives CASSLSWGLADHNEQFF. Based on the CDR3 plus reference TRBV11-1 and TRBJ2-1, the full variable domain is EAEVAQSPRYKITEKSQAVAFWCDPISGHATLYWYRQILGQGPELLVQFQDESVVDDSQLPKDRFSAERLKGVDSTLKIQPAELGDSAMYLCASSLSWGLADHNEQFFGPGTRLTVL.

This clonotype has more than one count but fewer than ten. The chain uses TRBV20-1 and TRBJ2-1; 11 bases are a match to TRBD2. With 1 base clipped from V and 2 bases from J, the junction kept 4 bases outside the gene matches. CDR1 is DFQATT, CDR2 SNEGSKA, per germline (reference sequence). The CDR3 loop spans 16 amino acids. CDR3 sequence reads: CSARGISGRAYNEQFF. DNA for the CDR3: TGCAGTGCTAGAGGCATTAGCGGGAGGGCCTACAATGAGCAGTTCTTC.

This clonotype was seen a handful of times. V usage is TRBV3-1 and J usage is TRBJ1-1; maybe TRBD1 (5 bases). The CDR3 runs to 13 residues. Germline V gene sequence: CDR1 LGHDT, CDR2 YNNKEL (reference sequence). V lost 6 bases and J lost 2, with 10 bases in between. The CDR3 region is CASRLGENTEAFF. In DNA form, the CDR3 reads TGTGCCAGCAGGTTGGGGGAAAACACTGAAGCTTTCTTT. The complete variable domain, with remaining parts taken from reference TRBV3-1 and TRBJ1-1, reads DTAVSQTPKYLVTQMGNDKSIKCEQNLGHDTMYWYKQDSKKFLKIMFSYNNKELIINETVPNRFSPKSPDKAHLNLHINSLELGDSAVYFCASRLGENTEAFFGQGTRLTVV.

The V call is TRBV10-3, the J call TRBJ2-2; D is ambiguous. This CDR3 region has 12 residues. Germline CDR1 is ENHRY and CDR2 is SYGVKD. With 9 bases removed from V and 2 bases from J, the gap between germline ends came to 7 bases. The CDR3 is CAIKDNTGELFF. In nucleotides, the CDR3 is TGTGCCATTAAGGACAACACCGGGGAGCTGTTTTTT.

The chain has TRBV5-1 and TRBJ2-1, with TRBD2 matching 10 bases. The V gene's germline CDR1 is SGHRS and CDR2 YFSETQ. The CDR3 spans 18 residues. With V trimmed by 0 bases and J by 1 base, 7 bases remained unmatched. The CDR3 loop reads CASSLESGRARSYNEQFF. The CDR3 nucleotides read TGCGCCAGCAGCTTGGAGAGCGGGAGGGCCAGATCCTACAATGAGCAGTTCTTC.

CDR3 in amino acids: CASSVEGGLAGNNEQFF. The CDR3 nucleotides read TGTGCCAGCAGCGTAGAGGGGGGGCTAGCGGGGAATAATGAGCAGTTCTTC. The V and J genes are TRBV9 and TRBJ2-1; 9 bases match TRBD2. This CDR3 is 17 amino acids long. Per germline, CDR1 SGDLS and CDR2 YYNGEE. V lost 0 bases and J lost 7; bases outside the gene matches: 11.

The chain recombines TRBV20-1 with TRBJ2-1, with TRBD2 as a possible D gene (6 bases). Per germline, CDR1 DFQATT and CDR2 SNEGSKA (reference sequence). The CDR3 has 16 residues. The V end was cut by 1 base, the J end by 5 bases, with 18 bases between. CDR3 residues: CSARGLGSPFNNEQFF. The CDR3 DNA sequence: TGCAGTGCTAGAGGACTCGGGAGTCCCTTTAACAATGAGCAGTTCTTC.

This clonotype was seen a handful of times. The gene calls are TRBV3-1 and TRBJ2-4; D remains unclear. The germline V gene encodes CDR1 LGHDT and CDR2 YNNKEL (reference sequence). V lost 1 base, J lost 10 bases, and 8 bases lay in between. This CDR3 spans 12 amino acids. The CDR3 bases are TGTGCCAGCAGCCAAGGGTCAGGTATTCAGTACTTC. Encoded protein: CASSQGSGIQYF. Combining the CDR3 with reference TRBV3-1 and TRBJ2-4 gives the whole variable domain DTAVSQTPKYLVTQMGNDKSIKCEQNLGHDTMYWYKQDSKKFLKIMFSYNNKELIINETVPNRFSPKSPDKAHLNLHINSLELGDSAVYFCASSQGSGIQYFGAGTRLSVL.

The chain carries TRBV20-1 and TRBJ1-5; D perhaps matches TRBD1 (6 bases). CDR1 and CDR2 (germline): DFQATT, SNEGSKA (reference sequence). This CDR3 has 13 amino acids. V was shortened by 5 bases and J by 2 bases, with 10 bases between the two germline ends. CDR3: CSAPRGGNQPQHF. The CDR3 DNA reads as TGCAGTGCTCCGAGGGGGGGCAATCAGCCCCAGCATTTT.